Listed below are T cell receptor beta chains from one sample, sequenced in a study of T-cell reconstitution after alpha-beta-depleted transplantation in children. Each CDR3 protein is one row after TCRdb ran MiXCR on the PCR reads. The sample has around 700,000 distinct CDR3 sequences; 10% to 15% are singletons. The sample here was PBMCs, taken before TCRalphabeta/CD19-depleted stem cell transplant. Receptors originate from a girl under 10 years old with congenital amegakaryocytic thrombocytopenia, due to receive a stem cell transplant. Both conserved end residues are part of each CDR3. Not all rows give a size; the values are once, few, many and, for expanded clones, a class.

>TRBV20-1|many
CSARFRQGQETQYF
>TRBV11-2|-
CASSLGVGGAYEQFF
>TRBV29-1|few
CSAKTGTTGELFF
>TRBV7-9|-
CASSLVNSPTYEQYF
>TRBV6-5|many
CASSYSKTRILNYEQYF
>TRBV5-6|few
CASSATSGRGETQYF
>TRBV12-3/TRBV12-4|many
CASSTGPVSNLLSYEQYF
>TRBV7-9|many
CASSLGPGVSYNEQFF
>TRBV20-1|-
CCARPTGAAYSNQPQHF
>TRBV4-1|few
CASSQQSRGQGATDTQYF
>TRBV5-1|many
CARGTGPNYGYTF
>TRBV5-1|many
CASSLNPGGQTQETQYF
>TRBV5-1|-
CASSFQATGELFF
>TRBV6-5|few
CASSYTSDRRGDYTF
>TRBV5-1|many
CASSWRGLATGLIGQYF
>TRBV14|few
CASSQVLWTERRIMNTEAFF
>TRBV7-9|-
CASEGPPGSVAKNIQYF
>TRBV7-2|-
CASSLVWTQQETQYF
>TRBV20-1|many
CSARVGTGGNEQFF
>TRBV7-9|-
CASSFSQGNTIYF
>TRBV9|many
CASSVESGAGQPQHF
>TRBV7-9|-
CASSLVMTVEGYTF
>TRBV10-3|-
CAIRGIANTGELFF
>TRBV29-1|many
CSADWDQETQYF
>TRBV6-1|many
CASSRRDRNSPLHF
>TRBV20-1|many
CSARGSTSTDTQYF
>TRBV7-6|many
CASSLDDYDYRSGANVLTF
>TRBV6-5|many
CASSYSNGRVNEQFF